This is a list of T cell receptor beta chains from one sample in a study of blood T cell repertoires in COVID-19. The data were produced by immunoSEQ multiplex PCR, yet TCRdb's version contains in-frame clones alone and is incomplete. This table has 85,000 to 100,000 clones, around 88% appearing once. Sample: peripheral blood. These receptors were obtained from a man aged 45 to 65 with COVID-19, enrolled during active disease. Both conserved end residues are part of each CDR3. D genes are given only for firm matches. Where a row states a size, it is once, few, many or the class of an expanded clone; other rows omit it.

D gene	V gene	clone size	J gene	CDR3 DNA	CDR3 protein
TRBD1	TRBV7-2	.	TRBJ1-3	TGTGCCAGCAGCGTCGACAGGGCGACTGGAAACACCATATATTTT	CASSVDRATGNTIYF
.	TRBV3-1/TRBV3-2	.	TRBJ1-5	TGTGCCAGCAGCCAAGGAATCTCCGGACTGATTAGGCAGCCCCAGCATTTT	CASSQGISGLIRQPQHF
.	TRBV5-6	.	TRBJ2-7	TGTGCCAGCAGCTTAGGGGATGACGAGCAGTACTTC	CASSLGDDEQYF
TRBD2	TRBV27	.	TRBJ2-7	TGTGCCAGCAGTTTTACTAGCGGGGGGCCCCGCTCCTACGAGCAGTACTTC	CASSFTSGGPRSYEQYF
.	TRBV5-5	.	TRBJ1-2	TGTGCCAGCAGCGGAGGACCCGGCTATGGCTACACCTTC	CASSGGPGYGYTF
.	TRBV7-8	.	TRBJ1-5	TGTGCCAGCAGGAGAAGGGGGAACAATCAGCCCCAGCATTTT	CASRRRGNNQPQHF
.	TRBV2	.	TRBJ1-5	TGTGCCAGCACCACGGAGGCATGGCAGCCCCAGCATTTT	CASTTEAWQPQHF
.	TRBV6-5	.	TRBJ1-6	TGTGCCAGCACATTTTCTGGCAATTCACCCCTCCACTTT	CASTFSGNSPLHF
.	TRBV6-5	.	TRBJ1-4	TGTGCCAGCAGACCGGGCCCAGGGAATGAAAAACTGTTTTTT	CASRPGPGNEKLFF
TRBD1	TRBV9	.	TRBJ1-3	TGTGCCAGCACCCCGGGGGTGGCCCGGACAGGGACTGGAAACACCATATATTTT	CASTPGVARTGTGNTIYF
.	TRBV9	.	TRBJ1-6	TGTGCCAGCAGCCCCGGCTCGACAGGCTATAATTCACCCCTCCACTTT	CASSPGSTGYNSPLHF
TRBD1	TRBV7-3	.	TRBJ1-6	TGTGCCAGCAGCTCCGACAGGGGTTCACCCCTCCACTTT	CASSSDRGSPLHF
TRBD1	TRBV7-8	few	TRBJ1-5	TGTGCCAGCAGCTTAACCGGGACAGGGAATTTATACAATCAGCCCCAGCATTTT	CASSLTGTGNLYNQPQHF
TRBD1	TRBV29-1	.	TRBJ2-1	TGCAGCGTTGAAGGGGGACAGGTGATTAGCGATGAGCAGTTCTTC	CSVEGGQVISDEQFF
TRBD1	TRBV19	.	TRBJ1-3	TGTGCCACAATTACAGGGGGCTCTGGAAACACCATATATTTT	CATITGGSGNTIYF
TRBD2	TRBV5-4	.	TRBJ2-1	TGTGCCAGCAGCTTGGTAGGGAGCGGGGGGGCAGGAGAGCAGTTCTTC	CASSLVGSGGAGEQFF
.	TRBV5-1	.	TRBJ2-5	TGCGCCAGCAGCTTGTTTAACCAAGAGACCCAGTACTTC	CASSLFNQETQYF
.	TRBV7-2	.	TRBJ1-5	TGTGCCAGCAGCTTTGCGGATCAGCCCCAGCATTTT	CASSFADQPQHF
TRBD1	TRBV6-5	.	TRBJ2-7	TGTGCCAGCAGCCGATTGGGACAGGCTTACGAGCAGTACTTC	CASSRLGQAYEQYF
TRBD1	TRBV2	.	TRBJ1-5	TGTGCCAGCTCTCTCAGGACAGGAGTGGCGCCCCAGCATTTT	CASSLRTGVAPQHF
.	TRBV6-5	.	TRBJ1-5	TGTGCCAGCAGACCCAGGAGGGCCGGCAATCAGCCCCAGCATTTT	CASRPRRAGNQPQHF
TRBD1	TRBV28	.	TRBJ1-1	TGTGCCAGCAGTGAACGACAGGGGATGAACACTGAAGCTTTCTTT	CASSERQGMNTEAFF
.	TRBV7-9	.	TRBJ2-3	TGTGCCACAGAGGGAACAGATACGCAGTATTTT	CATEGTDTQYF
.	TRBV2	.	TRBJ1-6	TGTGCCAGCACCAAGAGCGGAAACTCACCCCTCCACTTT	CASTKSGNSPLHF
.	TRBV3-1/TRBV3-2	.	TRBJ2-5	TGTGCCAGCAGCCAAGTAGAACCCCAGTACTTC	CASSQVEPQYF
TRBD2	TRBV3-1/TRBV3-2	.	TRBJ2-1	TGTGCCAGCAGCCAAGGGACTAGCGGGGGGGACCAGTTCTTC	CASSQGTSGGDQFF
.	TRBV7-9	.	TRBJ2-7	TGTGCCAGCAGCCCAGCCGGACTTTCCTACGAGCAGTACTTC	CASSPAGLSYEQYF
TRBD1	TRBV7-9	.	TRBJ1-1	TGTGCCAGCACCACTACAGGGGGGGTTAACACTGAAGCTTTCTTT	CASTTTGGVNTEAFF
TRBD1	TRBV20-1	.	TRBJ1-4	TGCAGTGCTAGTACAGGGGGAAGGGAAAAACTGTTTTTT	CSASTGGREKLFF